The clone carrying this T cell receptor (beta chain) was picked up many times. Investigators excluded patients with uncontrolled infection, other autoimmune disease, pregnancy or lactation. Diagnosis relied on clinical symptoms, serum thyroxine and TRAb, thyroid ultrasound and orbital computed tomography. This sample is drawn from a study of T cells in Graves' hyperthyroidism and ophthalmopathy. Researchers amplified the TCR beta CDR3 regions from RNA transcripts. An initial round of RT-PCR targeting the TCR CDR3 relied on the HTBI primer set. TCRdb reprocessed the multiplex PCR reads via MiXCR and lists one record per CDR3 protein. The repertoire holds around 100,000 distinct CDR3 sequences, with roughly 47% as singletons. This TCR was recovered from a man aged 35 to 55 with Graves' hyperthyroidism. The sample was blood.

DNA of the CDR3: TGTGCCAGCAGCATCGAGGGGGTCGAGCAGTACTTC. Amino acid sequence: CASSIEGVEQYF. The chain recombines TRBV9 with TRBJ2-7; weak D call: TRBD1 (6 bases). The germline V gene has CDR1 SGDLS and CDR2 YYNGEE. V lost 4 bases and J 6 bases, leaving 11 bases between the germline ends. The CDR3 totals 12 residues.